This passage covers 25 T cell receptor beta chains from one sample sequenced in a study of blood T cell repertoires in COVID-19. Data came from immunoSEQ multiplex PCR; TCRdb stores just in-frame clones and leaves some out. The repertoire includes roughly 31,000 clones, around 89% of them detected once, and about 9.5% sits in the top ten. The sample comprised peripheral blood. The source is a man aged 55 to 70 with acute or convalescent COVID-19.

The rearrangement joins TRBV29-1 to TRBJ1-2; the D gene is possibly TRBD1 (5 bases). V was clipped by 7 bases and J by 8 bases, with 17 bases between them. Germline V gene lookup returns CDR1 SQVTM and CDR2 ANQGSEA. The CDR3 has 12 residues. The CDR3 region is CSAQHQGEGYTF. Written as DNA, the CDR3 is TGCAGCGCCCAGCACCAGGGTGAGGGCTACACCTTC.

The CDR3 DNA follows: TGTGCCAGCAGTGGACAGGGTCGTCAGCCCCAGCATTTT. Amino acid sequence: CASSGQGRQPQHF. The V and J genes are TRBV27 and TRBJ1-5; 8 bases align to TRBD1. V was clipped by 5 bases and J by 6 bases; unmatched bases: 3. CDR1 is MNHEY and CDR2 is SMNVEV in the germline V gene (reference sequence). The CDR3 loop spans 13 amino acids.

This chain links TRBV10-2 with TRBJ2-1; maybe TRBD1 (5 bases). CDR3 size: 14 residues. Germline CDR1 WSHSY, CDR2 SAAADI. Trimming took off 10 bases at V and 1 base at J, with 14 bases between the two ends. The CDR3 DNA reads TGCGCCACCAACTACCAGGGATCCTACAATGAGCAGTTCTTC. It yields the protein CATNYQGSYNEQFF.

CDR3 sequence reads: CASSIGSANTGELFF. The CDR3 DNA is TGTGCCAGCAGTATAGGCAGCGCGAACACCGGGGAGCTGTTTTTT. The V gene is TRBV2, the J gene TRBJ2-2; D gene uncertain. CDR1 and CDR2 from the germline V gene are SNHLY and FYNNEI. The CDR3 covers 15 residues. The V and J ends lost 5 bases and 0 bases respectively, with 10 bases between them.

The V call is TRBV10-3, the J call TRBJ1-1; 12 bases are shared with TRBD1. Trimming took 8 bases from V and 5 from J; bases not matched to a gene: 12. This CDR3 region has 16 residues. Germline V gene data show CDR1 as ENHRY and CDR2 as SYGVKD. The CDR3 loop is CAIARDRGLKGTEAFF. The CDR3 nucleotides are TGTGCCATCGCCCGGGACAGGGGGCTTAAAGGGACTGAAGCTTTCTTT.

This clone was seen a single time. The chain recombines TRBV10-2 with TRBJ2-7; the D gene is possibly TRBD1 (5 bases). This CDR3 is built from 15 residues. The V and J ends lost 3 bases and 4 bases respectively, with 16 bases between them. The germline V gene has CDR1 WSHSY and CDR2 SAAADI. The CDR3, as DNA: TGCGCCAGCAGTGAAGGGGTTTGGGCCTTTTACGAGCAGTACTTC. It is translated as CASSEGVWAFYEQYF.

The rearrangement links TRBV19 to TRBJ1-1, with TRBD1 matching over 9 bases. The CDR3 has 15 amino acids. CDR1 and CDR2 from the germline V gene are LNHDA and SQIVND (reference sequence). Unmatched junction bases numbered 6, after V lost 6 bases and J lost 1 base. The CDR3 here is CASRRTGVGNTEAFF. DNA of the CDR3: TGTGCCAGTAGAAGGACAGGGGTAGGGAACACTGAAGCTTTCTTT.

A few counts support this clone. The chain carries TRBV4-2 and TRBJ2-1, with 7 nucleotides matching TRBD1. J lost 5 bases, V lost 4 bases, and 5 bases had no gene match. This CDR3 region has 14 residues. The germline V gene has CDR1 LGHNA and CDR2 YNFKEQ. The CDR3 loop is CASSPRDSDNEQFF. CDR3 bases: TGTGCCAGCAGCCCCCGGGACAGCGACAATGAGCAGTTCTTC.

The V gene is TRBV28, the J gene TRBJ2-5, with TRBD2 matching 7 bases. This CDR3 contains 14 residues. Germline CDR1 reads MDHEN; CDR2 reads SYDVKM. V shed 7 bases, J shed 2 bases, and the junction held 7 bases outside the gene matches. As DNA, the CDR3 is TGTGCCAGCACCGCCGCGGGGGTACAAGAGACCCAGTACTTC. This translates into CASTAAGVQETQYF. The variable domain in full, with the rest retrieved from reference TRBV28 and TRBJ2-5, is DVKVTQSSRYLVKRTGEKVFLECVQDMDHENMFWYRQDPGLGLRLIYFSYDVKMKEKGDIPEGYSVSREKKERFSLILESASTNQTSMYLCASTAAGVQETQYFGPGTRLLVL.

This sequence joins TRBV5-8 and TRBJ1-5; D is uncertain. The CDR3 totals 12 residues. V was clipped by 4 bases and J by 5 bases, with 7 bases between them. Germline CDR1 reads SGHTS; CDR2 reads YDEGEE. The CDR3 protein is CASSPTHQPQHF. CDR3 bases: TGTGCCAGCAGCCCTACCCATCAGCCCCAGCATTTT.

The chain links TRBV24-1 to TRBJ2-1; perhaps TRBD2 as D (7 bases). V was trimmed by 0 bases and J by 8 bases, leaving 22 bases between them. The length of the CDR3 is 18 residues. In germline, CDR1 is KGHDR, CDR2 SFDVKD. The CDR3 DNA sequence: TGTGCCACCAGTGATTTGCCTCTGTGGGGGGGCCAAGTCTATGAGCAGTTCTTC. It encodes CATSDLPLWGGQVYEQFF.

The genes are TRBV9 and TRBJ1-2; D unresolved. Germline V lookup: CDR1 SGDLS, CDR2 YYNGEE. V was clipped by 0 bases and J by 2 bases, with 8 bases between them. This CDR3 spans 14 amino acids. CDR3 bases: TGTGCCAGCAGCGTAGCTACGGGGAACTATGGCTACACCTTC. Residues: CASSVATGNYGYTF. The complete variable domain, with remaining parts taken from reference TRBV9 and TRBJ1-2, reads DSGVTQTPKHLITATGQRVTLRCSPRSGDLSVYWYQQSLDQGLQFLIQYYNGEERAKGNILERFSAQQFPDLHSELNLSSLELGDSALYFCASSVATGNYGYTFGSGTRLTVV.

V gene TRBV7-2 combines with J gene TRBJ2-2, with 12 bases identical to TRBD2. The CDR3 is 15 amino acids. Germline V gene sequence: CDR1 SGHTA, CDR2 FQGNSA. Trimming cost V 4 bases and J 7 bases; bases outside gene matches: 4. CDR3 sequence (DNA): TGTGCCAGCAGCTCCCAGACTAGCGGGGGCGGGGAGCTGTTTTTT. Protein sequence: CASSSQTSGGGELFF.

V gene TRBV7-9 combines with J gene TRBJ1-4; D is perhaps TRBD1 (6 bases). This CDR3 has 15 amino acids. The V end was cut by 8 bases, the J end by 7 bases, with 20 bases between. CDR1 and CDR2 from the germline V gene are SEHNR and FQNEAQ (reference sequence). CDR3 nucleotides: TGTGCCAGCTCAGGGGCGAGGGGGAGCGGTGAAAAACTGTTTTTT. Its protein product is CASSGARGSGEKLFF.

CDR3 sequence reads: CASSLGRREKLFF. CDR3 in DNA: TGTGCCAGCAGCCTTGGTAGGAGGGAAAAACTGTTTTTT. The chain employs TRBV7-2 and TRBJ1-4; D is unresolved. Trimming took off 5 bases at V and 8 bases at J, with 12 bases between the two ends. The CDR3 is 13 amino acids. CDR1 and CDR2 from the germline V gene are SGHTA and FQGNSA.

V gene TRBV6-5 combines with J gene TRBJ1-5, with D unresolved. CDR1 is MNHEY and CDR2 is SVGAGI in the germline V gene. V dropped 2 bases and J dropped 5 bases, with 10 bases sitting between them. The CDR3 is made up of 14 amino acids. CDR3 sequence (DNA): TGTGCCAGCAGTTACCTCGACTGGGATCAGCCCCAGCATTTT. It translates to CASSYLDWDQPQHF.

The chain uses TRBV6-5 and TRBJ1-4; D not resolved. The CDR3 covers 13 residues. The V and J ends lost 8 bases and 7 bases respectively, with 14 bases between them. The germline CDR1 and CDR2 sequences are MNHEY and SVGAGI. CDR3 loop: CASGSLGGEKLFF. CDR3 coding DNA: TGTGCCAGCGGATCCCTCGGAGGTGAAAAACTGTTTTTT.

J is TRBJ2-3 and V is TRBV11-2; D unresolved. The CDR3 contains 12 residues. Germline CDR1 SGHAT, CDR2 FQNNGV. V was pared by 0 bases and J by 5 bases, with 3 bases between. Here the CDR3 reads CASSLDRDTQYF. DNA for the CDR3: TGTGCCAGCAGCTTAGATCGAGATACGCAGTATTTT.

V gene TRBV14 combines with J gene TRBJ2-1; tentatively, D is TRBD2 (6 bases). Germline lookup yields CDR1 SGHDN and CDR2 FVKESK. The CDR3 totals 15 residues. Trimming left V 4 bases short and J 5 bases short, with 15 bases between. CDR3 coding DNA: TGTGCCAGCAGCCCCGAGGAGGGGCCGGACAATGAGCAGTTCTTC. The encoded protein is CASSPEEGPDNEQFF.

The chain is built from TRBV5-1 and TRBJ1-6; 9 bases align to TRBD1. The CDR3 covers 13 residues. The V segment lost 4 bases and the J segment 7 bases; nucleotides outside the gene matches: 0. Per germline, CDR1 SGHRS and CDR2 YFSETQ. CDR3 loop: CASSGQGNSPLHF. CDR3 coding DNA: TGCGCCAGCAGCGGACAGGGGAATTCACCCCTCCACTTT.

V gene TRBV6-2 or TRBV6-3 combines with J gene TRBJ1-5; no clear D. Per the germline V gene, CDR1 is MNHEY and CDR2 is SVGEGT. This CDR3 contains 14 residues. V lost 6 bases, J lost 2 bases, and 11 bases lay in between. CDR3 residues: CASSLVAGNQPQHF. The CDR3 DNA is TGTGCCAGCAGCCTCGTAGCAGGCAATCAGCCCCAGCATTTT.

In this sample, this clone turned up once. The genes are TRBV7-8 and TRBJ1-5; a possible D gene is TRBD1 (6 bases). Trimming removed 6 bases at V and 0 bases at J, with 21 bases between. The CDR3 covers 18 residues. CDR1 is SGHVS, CDR2 FQNEAQ, per germline. This chain's CDR3 is CASSLTGPLLYSNQPQHF. Here the CDR3 DNA reads TGTGCCAGCAGTTTAACAGGGCCCTTACTTTATAGCAATCAGCCCCAGCATTTT.

This sequence joins TRBV7-8 and TRBJ1-6, with D possibly being TRBD1 (6 bases). V lost 2 bases and J 9 bases, leaving 20 bases between the germline ends. Per the germline V gene, CDR1 is SGHVS and CDR2 is FQNEAQ. The CDR3 runs 17 residues. CDR3 amino acids: CASSLMGAKRVGSPLHF. In DNA form, the CDR3 reads TGTGCCAGCAGCTTAATGGGGGCGAAAAGGGTTGGTTCACCCCTCCACTTT.

This sequence joins TRBV7-9 and TRBJ1-2, with D tentatively TRBD1 (6 bases). This CDR3 comprises 14 residues. Germline V lookup: CDR1 SEHNR, CDR2 FQNEAQ (reference sequence). The V end was cut by 5 bases, the J end by 2 bases, with 12 bases between. The CDR3 DNA sequence: TGTGCCAGCAGCCCCGACCAGGGGAACTATGGCTACACCTTC. Its translation: CASSPDQGNYGYTF.

The rearrangement links TRBV7-3 to TRBJ1-6, with a tentative D call TRBD1 (5 bases). The length of the CDR3 is 14 residues. With 3 bases removed from V and 9 bases from J, the gap between germline ends came to 12 bases. Germline CDR1 SGHTA, CDR2 FQGTGA. CDR3 sequence reads: CASSLGGSGSPLHF. The CDR3 DNA reads TGTGCCAGCAGCTTGGGGGGATCGGGTTCACCCCTCCACTTT.